This entry describes one T cell receptor beta chain. Antigen specificity is unknown. The CDR3 spans 15 residues. The germline V gene has CDR1 KGHSH and CDR2 LQKENI. V was pared by 2 bases and J by 2 bases, with 3 bases of the junction left unmatched. These data are taken from a study of PD-1 blockade in classical Hodgkin lymphoma. Study observations and caveats: Only CD4+ TCR diversity, not CD8+, had risen significantly by C4D1.

Each patient experienced a relapse that followed autologous stem cell transplantation, and brentuximab vedotin exposure varied. Assay used: immunoSEQ multiplex PCR; TCRdb lists only in-frame clones, some missing. The sample shows about 21,000 clones, about two thirds of them seen only once. This clonotype was sampled from a human donor with classical Hodgkin lymphoma. This chain uses TRBV18 with TRBJ2-3; 8 nucleotides align to TRBD1. Sequencing was performed on peripheral blood mononuclear cells (PBMCs), taken at baseline. Written as DNA, the CDR3 is TGTGCCAGCTCACCATCGGGACAGGACACAGATACGCAGTATTTT. This codes for CASSPSGQDTDTQYF.